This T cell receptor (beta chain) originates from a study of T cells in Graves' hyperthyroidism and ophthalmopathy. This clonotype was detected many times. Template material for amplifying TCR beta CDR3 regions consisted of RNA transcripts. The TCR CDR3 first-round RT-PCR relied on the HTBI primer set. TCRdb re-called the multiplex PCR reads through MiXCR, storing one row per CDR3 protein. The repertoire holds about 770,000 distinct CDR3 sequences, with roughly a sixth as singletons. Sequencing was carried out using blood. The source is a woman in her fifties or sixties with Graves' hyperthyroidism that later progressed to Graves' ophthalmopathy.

CDR3 protein: CASNGSPKTQYF. The CDR3 coding sequence is TGTGCCAGCAACGGTAGCCCCAAGACCCAGTACTTC. The chain uses TRBV2 and TRBJ2-5, with D unresolved. The germline CDR1 and CDR2 sequences are SNHLY and FYNNEI. The CDR3 is 12 amino acids. The V gene lost 7 bases and the J gene lost 6 bases, with 12 bases spanning the gap.